This passage covers 8 T cell receptor beta chains from one sample sequenced in a study of T cells after yellow fever vaccination. MiXCR, run by TCRdb on the 5' RACE reads, gives a single entry per CDR3 protein. This table has about 310,000 distinct CDR3 sequences, more than 3% appearing once. The sample here was PBMCs, taken on the day of the yellow fever booster vaccination. The receptors derive from a man between 18 and 29 years old who received the YFV17D yellow fever vaccine.

The chain combines TRBV4-1 with TRBJ2-7; TRBD1 might be the D (5 bases). The germline gives CDR1 MGHRA, CDR2 YSYEKL. Trimming removed 1 base at V and 4 bases at J, with 14 bases between. The CDR3 runs 15 residues. The chain's CDR3 is CASSQVKGARYEQYF. CDR3 nucleotide sequence: TGCGCCAGCAGCCAAGTGAAAGGGGCGCGATACGAGCAGTACTTC.

V is TRBV24-1 and J is TRBJ1-1; the D gene is possibly TRBD1 (5 bases). Trimming removed 4 bases from V and 1 base from J, with 12 bases in between. Germline V lookup: CDR1 KGHDR, CDR2 SFDVKD. CDR3 size: 15 residues. The DNA for the CDR3 is TGTGCCACCAGTGAAGCAGGGAAAGGGAACACTGAAGCTTTCTTT. Encoded protein: CATSEAGKGNTEAFF.

This clonotype came up many times. The chain carries TRBV4-3 and TRBJ1-5; TRBD1 agrees at 11 bases. The germline gives CDR1 LGHNA, CDR2 YSLEER. This CDR3 contains 16 residues. V lost 0 bases, J lost 6 bases, and 4 bases stayed unmatched. CDR3 in amino acids: CASSQDHGTGGQPQHF. DNA for the CDR3: TGCGCCAGCAGCCAAGATCATGGGACAGGGGGTCAGCCCCAGCATTTT.

This clonotype was recorded at least ten times. The chain is built from TRBV5-1 and TRBJ2-1; tentatively, D is TRBD1 (5 bases). Germline loops: CDR1 SGHRS, CDR2 YFSETQ. This CDR3 is 15 amino acids long. V dropped 0 bases and J dropped 4 bases, with 11 bases sitting between them. This CDR3 reads CASSLGDSQYNEQFF. CDR3 nucleotides: TGCGCCAGCAGCTTGGGCGACAGCCAGTACAATGAGCAGTTCTTC.

This clonotype was found many times. The J gene is TRBJ2-3, the V gene TRBV29-1, with TRBD2 as a possible D gene (7 bases). Germline CDR1 and CDR2: SQVTM and ANQGSEA. V was trimmed by 7 bases and J by 5 bases, leaving 16 bases between them. The CDR3 spans 13 residues. Here the CDR3 reads CSGGPGRGDTQYF. CDR3 coding DNA: TGCAGCGGGGGGCCAGGGAGGGGAGATACGCAGTATTTT.

This clonotype was detected only a few times. V gene TRBV6-2 or TRBV6-3 combines with J gene TRBJ2-3; 9 positions agree with TRBD2. This CDR3 is built from 15 residues. Trimming removed 4 bases from V and 4 bases from J; junction bases left unmatched: 6. Germline lookup yields CDR1 MNHEY and CDR2 SVGEGT. CDR3 sequence (DNA): TGTGCCAGCAGTTCACAGCGGGGGGCCCCAGATACGCAGTATTTT. Translation: CASSSQRGAPDTQYF.

Ten or more counts support this clonotype. The chain combines TRBV11-2 with TRBJ1-5; TRBD1 matches 7 bases. CDR1 is SGHAT and CDR2 is FQNNGV in the germline V gene. The CDR3 covers 13 residues. V gave up 11 bases and J gave up 3 bases; unmatched junction bases: 7. CDR3 protein: CACRDRANQPQHF. CDR3 in DNA: TGTGCCTGCCGAGACAGGGCCAATCAGCCCCAGCATTTT.

Of note for this clonotype: This may be a read error, as it is one base from a much larger clone. This chain joins TRBV7-2 and TRBJ1-1, with a weak D call TRBD1 (6 bases). Germline assignment: CDR1 SGHTA and CDR2 FQGNSA. The CDR3 runs 14 residues. In DNA, the CDR3 is TGTGCCAGCAGCTTATGGGGGGCTGGCACTGTAGCTTTCTTT. Protein sequence: CASSLWGAGTVAFF.